The sequence of this T cell receptor beta chain was determined in a study of blood T cell repertoires in COVID-19. Looked up from germline, CDR1 is SGHRS and CDR2 is YFSETQ. Trimming cost V 2 bases and J 5 bases, with 10 bases left between them. The CDR3 is 14 amino acids. Clones were read by immunoSEQ multiplex PCR, and TCRdb kept only the in-frame ones, dropping some. This sample has about 230,000 clones, with roughly 85% found just once. The sample consisted of peripheral blood. The chain joins TRBV5-1 to TRBJ2-2, with D possibly being TRBD1 (6 bases). The sequence derives from a woman aged 70-85 years with active or convalescent COVID-19. The CDR3 DNA sequence: TGCGCCAGCAGCTTTTACAGGGAAACCGGGGAGCTGTTTTTT. Amino acid sequence: CASSFYRETGELFF.